This entry concerns a single TCR beta chain. Which antigen it targets is not known. No base quality information exists; no much larger clone differs at one position. Using the deep immunoSEQ assay, TCR CDR3 regions were amplified from genomic DNA by multiplex PCR. For each cell subset, the extracted genomic DNA was distributed evenly across all wells of several immunoSEQ 96-well plates, and each plate served as one replicate. For unsorted PBMC, 250 to 300 ng genomic DNA, equal to roughly 33,000 T cell genomes, was loaded into each replicate PCR. Genomic DNA from unsorted PBMC was sequenced over ten immunoSEQ deep assay plates. The purified libraries were quantified using a Qubit 3.0 fluorometer, sized with a Bioanalyzer 2100, and then quantified again using the KAPA Library Quantification kit. A separate single-read 150-cycle Illumina NextSeq 550 flow cell was used to sequence each immunoSEQ 96-well plate. On the authors' methods: Because the immunoSEQ output included only junctional sequences and no quality scores, the filtering could not be the same as the filtering used for full-length reads. Sequences were annotated with PyIR, a Python wrapper for IgBLAST v1.9, using IMGT germline references to assign V/J genes and CDR3. Reads with weak V/J assignments (E-value above 1e-6), missing CDR3, stop codons, out-of-frame junctions, or ambiguous translated residues were removed. A V3J clonotype was defined by an identical inferred V gene, J gene, and CDR3 amino acid sequence. Percentage overlap between repertoires was computed as shared unique clonotypes divided by the size of the smaller repertoire. Richness of each repertoire was evaluated using RTK rarefaction, the Chao1 estimator, and Recon v2.1 estimates of unobserved clonotypes. This immuneACCESS table, as held by TCRdb, lists in-frame sequences with V and J called but not all clones. Of the missing ones, under half trace to an unresolved V gene in checked studies; the others have no known cause. That table is the source of V, J and clone size, and D and trimming were worked out from the DNA. Across this sample there are 530,000 or so clones, with about 79% seen only once. Clones ranked in the top ten supply under 15% of the sample.

The CDR3 goes from the cysteine to the phenylalanine over 15 residues. Only CDR3 DNA remains: 45 bases, in frame from the first base. The germline V gene (reference sequence) sets CDR1 to SEHNR and CDR2 to FQNEAQ. V is shortened by 3 bases, J by 0 bases, and the region joining them spans 11 bases. Healthy HIV-negative adults with no recently reported acute infections or vaccinations were included as donors. Every donor was a Caucasian adult living in Nashville, Tennessee, USA. In the unsorted samples, 85 million to 100 million PBMCs were counted, and genomic DNA was extracted using the QIAamp DNA Blood Mini kit. Blood was collected by leukapheresis, and PBMCs were isolated by Ficoll-Histopaque density gradient centrifugation and then cryopreserved in liquid nitrogen vapor phase. This sample was included in a study of shared clonotypes between healthy human individuals (dated by TCRdb to 2020 to 2022). Some background on the complete study: The cohort included three men and a couple of women between 18 and 49 years of age. Different laboratories and diverse techniques were used to prepare libraries and sequence TCR repertoires, to increase sequencing depth and limit assay-specific biases. Blood TCR repertoires of five healthy adults were deeply sequenced to estimate repertoire size and the extent of clonotype sharing between individuals. Leukapheresis yielded between about 0.8 and 9.5 billion PBMCs per donor. Results the study describes overall, beyond this receptor: The genetic and exposure-history diversity represented was limited by the small number of donors. Sampling was restricted to blood, and TCR repertoires in tissue are likely to differ from TCR repertoires in blood. Based on pairwise subsampling, the degree of clonotype sharing among donors was expected to be affected by sequencing depth.

The rearrangement joined TRBV7-9 to TRBJ1-1; TRBD1 is perhaps the D gene, given 5 matching bases. Sequenced input: PBMCs. The origin of this receptor is a woman aged 40 to 49 in good health. Some clones in this sample may be carry-over from other donors' samples. The nucleotide sequence reads TGTGCCAGCAGCTTCTCCCGACAGATGAACACTGAAGCTTTCTTT. This yields the protein CASSFSRQMNTEAFF. The CDR3, completed at both ends by the reference TRBV7-9 and TRBJ1-1 genes, gives the full variable domain DTGVSQNPRHKITKRGQNVTFRCDPISEHNRLYWYRQTLGQGPEFLTYFQNEAQLEKSRLLSDRFSAERPKGSFSTLEIQRTEQGDSAMYLCASSFSRQMNTEAFFGQGTRLTVV.